This TCR beta chain was sequenced for a study of Graves' ophthalmopathy and Graves' hyperthyroidism. This clonotype came up a few times. The CDR3 totals 15 residues. Germline lookup yields CDR1 DFQATT and CDR2 SNEGSKA (reference sequence). V dropped 8 bases and J dropped 0 bases, with 14 bases sitting between them. RNA transcripts were the template, and TCR beta CDR3 regions were amplified from them. Amplification began with first-round RT-PCR using HTBI primers, then second-round multiplex PCR was performed. TCRdb called the multiplex PCR reads again in MiXCR, with one record for every CDR3 protein. The sample lists about 740,000 distinct CDR3 sequences, 35% to 50% occurring once.

The sample was peripheral blood. This sequence originates from an adult man with Graves' ophthalmopathy. V gene TRBV20-1 combines with J gene TRBJ2-6; D call uncertain. CDR3 bases: TGCAGTACCAACCCCCCCGCCTCTGGGGCCAACGTCCTGACTTTC. As protein: CSTNPPASGANVLTF.